A single sample is the source of the 32 T cell receptor beta chains below, sequenced in a study of blood T cells in healthy people across ages. For the second PCR, which ran for 7 to 11 cycles, a sample-barcoded 5' primer and a J-beta primer mix were used. TCRdb recomputed calls from the 5' RACE reads with MiXCR, one row per CDR3 protein. Among about 680,000 distinct CDR3 sequences listed, 45% to 50% were seen once. Sequenced sample: blood. The receptors originated from a woman aged 55-70 years in good health.

As concerns this clonotype: Possible read error: a much larger clone is one base away. The rearrangement links TRBV28 to TRBJ2-7; D unclear. CDR3 length: 11 amino acids. Germline CDR1 reads MDHEN; CDR2 reads SYDVKM. Here the CDR3 reads CASSPRFERYF. The DNA of the CDR3 is TGTGCCAGCAGTCCAAGATTCGAGCGGTACTTC.

This clonotype was observed at least ten times. The chain uses TRBV10-3 and TRBJ1-2; D gene uncertain. Germline V gives CDR1 ENHRY, CDR2 SYGVKD. The ends were cut back, 2 bases at V and 5 bases at J, with 9 bases in the middle. This CDR3 contains 13 residues. CDR3 coding DNA: TGTGCCATCAGTGAGGAACAGTTTTATGGCTACACCTTC. This codes for CAISEEQFYGYTF.

This chain connects TRBV20-1 to TRBJ2-1, with TRBD2 matching 8 bases. Germline V gives CDR1 DFQATT, CDR2 SNEGSKA (reference sequence). Germline trimming cut 0 bases from V and 3 bases from J; bases unmatched to any gene: 13. This CDR3 is built from 18 residues. The CDR3 loop is CSARDPSTGTRIYNEQFF. CDR3 coding DNA: TGCAGTGCTAGAGATCCATCCACAGGGACTAGGATCTACAATGAGCAGTTCTTC.

This chain links TRBV5-5 with TRBJ2-5; D is possibly TRBD1 (5 bases). V dropped 6 bases and J dropped 5 bases, with 17 bases sitting between them. The CDR3 covers 14 residues. Germline lookup yields CDR1 SGHKS and CDR2 YYEKEE (reference sequence). The CDR3 bases are TGTGCCAGCAAACTGCTTGCAGGGTCGGAGACCCAGTACTTC. Protein: CASKLLAGSETQYF.

This clonotype was detected only a few times. V gene TRBV14 combines with J gene TRBJ2-7; 8 bases are a match to TRBD1. This CDR3 is built from 14 residues. Germline V gene data show CDR1 as SGHDN and CDR2 as FVKESK. J gave up 4 bases and V 4 bases, and 6 bases lay outside the gene matches. The CDR3: CASSRGQELYEQYF. The CDR3 nucleotides read TGTGCCAGCAGCCGGGGACAGGAACTATACGAGCAGTACTTC.

The rearrangement uses TRBV10-3 and TRBJ1-2, with 7 nucleotides matching TRBD1. The CDR3 contains 15 residues. Germline lookup yields CDR1 ENHRY and CDR2 SYGVKD. V shed 6 bases and J 1 base; nucleotides not matched to a gene: 8. The CDR3 loop is CAIRKPTGFNYGYTF. The CDR3, as DNA: TGTGCCATCAGAAAACCGACAGGGTTTAACTATGGCTACACCTTC.

This chain joins TRBV28 and TRBJ2-7; 12 bases match TRBD2. The J call is uncertain, as TRBJ2-1 better fits the DNA end. Germline V gives CDR1 MDHEN, CDR2 SYDVKM. CDR3 length: 16 amino acids. The CDR3: CASSLWTSGGPFEQFF. As DNA, the CDR3 is TGTGCCAGCAGTTTATGGACTAGCGGGGGCCCGTTTGAGCAGTTCTTC.

The chain carries TRBV6-5 and TRBJ2-1; TRBD2 matches at 10 bases. The germline CDR1 and CDR2 sequences are MNHEY and SVGAGI. This CDR3 has 15 residues. J gave up 6 bases and V 6 bases, and 8 bases lay outside the gene matches. The CDR3: CASRGTSEQINEQFF. CDR3 nucleotides: TGTGCCAGCAGGGGGACTAGCGAACAAATCAATGAGCAGTTCTTC.

The V gene is TRBV7-2, the J gene TRBJ2-5, with TRBD2 matching over 8 bases. The CDR3 length is 15 residues. With 0 bases clipped from V and 5 bases from J, the junction kept 5 bases outside the gene matches. Looked up from germline, CDR1 is SGHTA and CDR2 is FQGNSA. This CDR3 is CASSLASTSVETQYF. In nucleotides, the CDR3 is TGTGCCAGCAGCTTAGCTTCGACTAGCGTTGAGACCCAGTACTTC.

The rearrangement uses TRBV18 and TRBJ1-5; D uncertain. This CDR3 comprises 13 residues. V lost 4 bases to trimming and J lost 5 bases, with 9 bases between them. Germline V CDR1 and CDR2: KGHSH, LQKENI. The CDR3 loop reads CASSQFMDQPQHF. CDR3 DNA sequence: TGTGCCAGCTCACAATTCATGGATCAGCCCCAGCATTTT.

The V and J genes are TRBV3-1 and TRBJ2-1; weak D call: TRBD1 (6 bases). CDR1 and CDR2 from the germline V gene are LGHDT and YNNKEL (reference sequence). With 2 bases removed from V and 6 bases from J, the gap between germline ends came to 11 bases. The CDR3 is 14 residues long. CDR3 loop: CASSQFGTTNEQFF. CDR3 coding DNA: TGTGCCAGCAGCCAATTTGGGACAACCAATGAGCAGTTCTTC.

CDR3 sequence reads: CASSQDGSQETQFF. The CDR3 DNA reads TGCGCCAGCAGCCAAGACGGTAGCCAAGAGACCCAGTTCTTC. The gene calls are TRBV5-1 and TRBJ2-5; no reliable D call. The J call is doubtful: the DNA matches TRBJ2-1 better. CDR3 size: 14 residues. The germline gives CDR1 SGHRS, CDR2 YFSETQ.

A word on this clonotype: Possible read error: a much larger clone is one base away. In nucleotides, the CDR3 is TGTGCCAGCAGCGCGGGACAGGGTAGCTCCTACAATGAGCAGTTCTTC. Its translation is CASSAGQGSSYNEQFF. The chain recombines TRBV7-8 with TRBJ2-1; 9 bases align to TRBD1. V shed 5 bases, J shed 0 bases, and the junction held 5 bases outside the gene matches. This CDR3 contains 16 residues. From germline, CDR1 is SGHVS and CDR2 FQNEAQ. Filled out from reference TRBV7-8 and TRBJ2-1, the complete variable domain reads GAGVSQSPRYKVAKRGQDVALRCDPISGHVSLFWYQQALGQGPEFLTYFQNEAQLDKSGLPSDRFFAERPEGSVSTLKIQRTQQEDSAVYLCASSAGQGSSYNEQFFGPGTRLTVL.

The chain recombines TRBV20-1 with TRBJ2-1, with 13 bases fitting TRBD2. From germline, CDR1 is DFQATT and CDR2 SNEGSKA (reference sequence). V shed 2 bases and J 3 bases; nucleotides not matched to a gene: 4. The CDR3 loop spans 16 amino acids. The chain's CDR3 is CSARRLAGGLYNEQFF. DNA for the CDR3: TGCAGTGCTAGAAGACTAGCGGGAGGACTCTACAATGAGCAGTTCTTC.

This clonotype was observed a few times. A read error may produce the germline difference seen at one junction end. CDR3 DNA sequence: TGTGCCAGCAGCTTACCCCTAGAAACGGGAGGGACCCAAGATACCCAGTACTTC. Translated, it gives CASSLPLETGGTQDTQYF. The chain recombines TRBV7-2 with TRBJ2-5; 8 nucleotides align to TRBD2. The CDR3 length is 18 residues. Germline lookup yields CDR1 SGHTA and CDR2 FQGNSA.

The chain recombines TRBV6-5 with TRBJ1-2; D unresolved. This CDR3 spans 13 amino acids. Germline assignment: CDR1 MNHEY and CDR2 SVGAGI. Trimming took off 0 bases at V and 12 bases at J, with 14 bases between the two ends. This CDR3 is CASSYSFWDHNTF. The CDR3 nucleotides are TGTGCCAGCAGTTACTCGTTCTGGGATCACAACACCTTC.

V and J are TRBV7-9 and TRBJ2-1; D gene ambiguous. The ends were cut back, 3 bases at V and 4 bases at J, with 10 bases in the middle. The CDR3 has 14 residues. Looked up from germline, CDR1 is SEHNR and CDR2 is FQNEAQ (reference sequence). This chain's CDR3 is CASSFTTGYNEQFF. The CDR3 nucleotides are TGTGCCAGCAGCTTTACGACCGGATACAATGAGCAGTTCTTC.

This clonotype was counted only a few times. V gene TRBV29-1 combines with J gene TRBJ2-3, with 13 positions matching TRBD2. Per germline, CDR1 SQVTM and CDR2 ANQGSEA. Unmatched junction bases numbered 8, after V lost 3 bases and J lost 5 bases. The CDR3 totals 16 residues. CDR3 sequence reads: CSVDTGTSGIGDTQYF. CDR3 nucleotide sequence: TGCAGCGTTGACACCGGGACTAGCGGGATTGGAGATACGCAGTATTTT.

Only a few counts were recorded for this clonotype. The chain couples TRBV6-5 to TRBJ2-4, with 11 bases identical to TRBD1. The J call may be faulty, since TRBJ2-7 better matches the DNA end. Looked up from germline, CDR1 is MNHEY and CDR2 is SVGAGI. There are 14 residues in the CDR3. The CDR3 nucleotides read TGTGCCAGCATTCCGGGACAGGGGGTCTACGAGCAGTACTTC. The encoded protein is CASIPGQGVYEQYF.

The chain recombines TRBV29-1 with TRBJ2-3, with D possibly being TRBD2 (6 bases). The V end was cut by 3 bases, the J end by 6 bases, with 19 bases between. Germline-derived CDR1 and CDR2 are SQVTM and ANQGSEA. This CDR3 contains 15 residues. CDR3 amino acids: CSVDLLANRGDTQYF. In nucleotides, the CDR3 is TGCAGCGTTGATCTGCTAGCGAACCGAGGGGATACGCAGTATTTT.

V is TRBV20-1 and J is TRBJ2-7; 11 bases are a match to TRBD1. Germline assignment: CDR1 DFQATT and CDR2 SNEGSKA (reference sequence). The V segment lost 6 bases and the J segment 3 bases; nucleotides outside the gene matches: 4. The CDR3 spans 13 residues. Here the CDR3 reads CSAGQGAYYEQYF. The CDR3, as DNA: TGCAGTGCCGGACAGGGGGCCTACTACGAGCAGTACTTC.

The chain has TRBV6-2 or TRBV6-3 and TRBJ2-5; 13 nucleotides align to TRBD2. Germline assignment: CDR1 MNHEY and CDR2 SVGEGT. Trimming cost V 5 bases and J 5 bases; bases outside gene matches: 5. This CDR3 spans 15 amino acids. The CDR3 is CASSDGLAGVETQYF. DNA for the CDR3: TGTGCCAGCAGTGACGGACTAGCGGGAGTCGAGACCCAGTACTTC.

This clonotype was counted a single time. The CDR3 protein is CASHSGPNYGYTF. The CDR3 coding sequence is TGTGCCAGCCACTCGGGGCCCAACTATGGCTACACCTTC. The chain links TRBV28 to TRBJ1-2; perhaps TRBD1 as D (5 bases). This CDR3 contains 13 residues. Germline V gene lookup returns CDR1 MDHEN and CDR2 SYDVKM. V was pared by 8 bases and J by 2 bases, with 12 bases between.

Only a few counts were recorded for this clonotype. The V gene is TRBV29-1, the J gene TRBJ1-2, with D tentatively TRBD1 (5 bases). Trimming left V 6 bases short and J 0 bases short, with 14 bases between. Germline V lookup: CDR1 SQVTM, CDR2 ANQGSEA. The CDR3 runs 14 residues. CDR3 sequence (DNA): TGCAGCGTGGACCCAGGGAAGACTAACTATGGCTACACCTTC. It yields the protein CSVDPGKTNYGYTF.

The V and J genes are TRBV6-5 and TRBJ2-1; unclear D gene. Germline values: CDR1 MNHEY, CDR2 SVGAGI. The V end was cut by 7 bases, the J end by 10 bases, with 11 bases between. CDR3 size: 11 residues. The CDR3 DNA is TGTGCCAGCAAGGACCTCGGAGAGCAGTTCTTC. This codes for CASKDLGEQFF.

V is TRBV4-1 and J is TRBJ2-1; TRBD1 is a possible D gene (5 bases). This CDR3 region has 16 residues. V was clipped by 6 bases and J by 6 bases, with 21 bases between them. Germline CDR1 is MGHRA and CDR2 is YSYEKL. The CDR3 nucleotides are TGCGCCAGCAGTCTGGGTACCAGGGCGGCGTGCAATGAGCAGTTCTTC. Protein product: CASSLGTRAACNEQFF.

The chain has TRBV18 and TRBJ2-1; either TRBD1 or TRBD2 may fit D (6 bases each). Trimming cost V 7 bases and J 1 base, with 23 bases left between them. In germline, CDR1 is KGHSH, CDR2 LQKENI. The CDR3 sequence is 18 residues long. The CDR3 loop reads CASFPLPGAGGSYNEQFF. CDR3 nucleotide sequence: TGTGCCAGCTTCCCCCTACCGGGGGCAGGAGGGTCCTACAATGAGCAGTTCTTC.

In its sample, this clonotype was seen many times. The gene calls are TRBV3-1 and TRBJ1-1, with D perhaps matching TRBD1 (6 bases). Germline CDR1 and CDR2: LGHDT and YNNKEL (reference sequence). Trimming shortened V by 4 bases and J by 1 base, and 10 bases separated the two germline ends. The length of the CDR3 is 14 residues. CDR3 residues: CASSPRDKNTEAFF. In DNA form, the CDR3 reads TGTGCCAGCAGCCCCCGGGACAAGAACACTGAAGCTTTCTTT.

The table lists this clonotype with a few counts. V is TRBV20-1 and J is TRBJ1-2; 8 bases align to TRBD1. This CDR3 contains 15 residues. V was pared by 3 bases and J by 7 bases, with 13 bases of the junction left unmatched. Germline CDR1 DFQATT, CDR2 SNEGSKA (reference sequence). The CDR3 DNA reads as TGCAGTGCTAGCCACCTGAACAGGGGGAACGGTGGCTACACCTTC. Translating gives CSASHLNRGNGGYTF.

The chain couples TRBV20-1 to TRBJ1-1; 10 bases fit TRBD1. The CDR3 extends over 15 amino acids. Germline V lookup: CDR1 DFQATT, CDR2 SNEGSKA (reference sequence). V shed 3 bases, J shed 3 bases, and the junction held 7 bases outside the gene matches. In nucleotides, the CDR3 is TGCAGTGCTAGGACAGGGGGCGGAGACCACACTGAAGCTTTCTTT. Its translation is CSARTGGGDHTEAFF.

The V and J genes are TRBV28 and TRBJ2-1, with 8 bases that match TRBD2. CDR3 size: 14 residues. CDR1 MDHEN and CDR2 SYDVKM come from the germline V gene. V lost 6 bases to trimming and J lost 7 bases; unmatched junction nucleotides: 8. The CDR3 reads CASRASGSRNEQFF. The DNA for the CDR3 is TGTGCCAGCAGGGCTAGCGGGTCGCGGAATGAGCAGTTCTTC.

The genes are TRBV4-3 and TRBJ2-1, with D possibly matching TRBD2 (6 bases). V was cut by 0 bases and J by 8 bases, with 20 bases left in between. Germline V gene sequence: CDR1 LGHNA, CDR2 YSLEER. The CDR3 totals 17 residues. The CDR3 loop reads CASSQDLWRDDGDEQFF. In DNA, the CDR3 is TGCGCCAGCAGCCAAGATCTCTGGCGGGACGACGGCGATGAGCAGTTCTTC.